This T cell receptor beta chain stems from a study of cytomegalovirus exposure and HLA in healthy donors. Overall study context: Researchers found that about 84% of a few hundred genotyped donors fell within the Caucasian-associated ancestry cluster.

Primers: 60 Vbeta forward and 13 Jbeta reverse. Libraries were prepared by immunoSEQ multiplex PCR; TCRdb keeps only in-frame clonotypes and omits some of them. Of roughly 100,000 clones listed, roughly three quarters are singletons. This CDR3 comprises 15 residues. Trimming removed 1 base from V and 0 bases from J, with 10 bases in between. Germline CDR1 reads SGHAT; CDR2 reads FQNNGV. The TCR sequence derives from a man aged 30-40 years in good health and CMV-seronegative. This rearrangement joins TRBV11-2 to TRBJ2-7; D perhaps matches TRBD1 (6 bases). Sample: PBMCs. CDR3 DNA sequence: TGTGCCAGCAGCTTAGGAACAGGGAGCTCCTACGAGCAGTACTTC. It encodes CASSLGTGSSYEQYF.